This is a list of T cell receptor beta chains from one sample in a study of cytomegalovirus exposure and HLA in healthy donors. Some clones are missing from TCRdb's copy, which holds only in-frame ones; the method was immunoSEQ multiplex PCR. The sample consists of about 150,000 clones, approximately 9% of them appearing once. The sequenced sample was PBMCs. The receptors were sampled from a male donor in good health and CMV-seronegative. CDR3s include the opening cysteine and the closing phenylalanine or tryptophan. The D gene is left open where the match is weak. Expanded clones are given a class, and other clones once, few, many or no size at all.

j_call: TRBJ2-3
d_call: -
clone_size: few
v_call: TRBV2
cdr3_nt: TGTGCCAGCATAGAGAACACAGATACGCAGTATTTT
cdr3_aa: CASIENTDTQYF

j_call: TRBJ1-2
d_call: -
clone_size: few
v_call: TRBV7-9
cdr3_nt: TGTGCCAGCAGCTTTGCACTCTATGGCTACACCTTC
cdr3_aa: CASSFALYGYTF

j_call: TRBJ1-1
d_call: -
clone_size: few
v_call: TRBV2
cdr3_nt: TGTGCCAGCACCGCGCAGGGAGGCATGAACACTGAAGCTTTCTTT
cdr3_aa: CASTAQGGMNTEAFF

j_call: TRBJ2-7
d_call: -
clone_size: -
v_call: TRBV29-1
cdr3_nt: TGCAGCGTTGAACTAGTTAGCTCCTACGAGCAGTACTTC
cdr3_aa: CSVELVSSYEQYF

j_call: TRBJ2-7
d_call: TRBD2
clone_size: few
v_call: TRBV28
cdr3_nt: TGTGCCAGCAGTTGGGGACTAGCGGGAGCTGGCGAGCAGTACTTC
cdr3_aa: CASSWGLAGAGEQYF

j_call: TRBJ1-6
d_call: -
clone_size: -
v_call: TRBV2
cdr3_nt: TGTGCCAGCAGCGCAGGACAGTTAAATTCACCCCTCCACTTT
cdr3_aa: CASSAGQLNSPLHF

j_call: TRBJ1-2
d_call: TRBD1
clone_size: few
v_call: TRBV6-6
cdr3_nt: TGTGCCAGCCTTGGGACAGTTAATACTAACTATGGCTACACCTTC
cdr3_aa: CASLGTVNTNYGYTF

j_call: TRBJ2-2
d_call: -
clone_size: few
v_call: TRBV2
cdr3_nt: TGTGCCAGCATGGTCCCGGGACTGACGCTAACCGGGGAGCTGTTTTTT
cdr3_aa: CASMVPGLTLTGELFF

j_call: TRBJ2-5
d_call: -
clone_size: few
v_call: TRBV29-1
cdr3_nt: TGCAGCGTTTCCCGTGACAACCAAGAGACCCAGTACTTC
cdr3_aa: CSVSRDNQETQYF

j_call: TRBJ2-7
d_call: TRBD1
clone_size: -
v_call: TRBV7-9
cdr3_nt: TGTGCCAGCAGCTCGGGACAGGGAACCTACGAGCAGTACTTC
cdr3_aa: CASSSGQGTYEQYF

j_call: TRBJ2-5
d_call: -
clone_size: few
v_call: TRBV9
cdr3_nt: TGTGCCAGCAGCGTAGGCCCTAGCGTTCATACGGAGACCCAGTACTTC
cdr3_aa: CASSVGPSVHTETQYF

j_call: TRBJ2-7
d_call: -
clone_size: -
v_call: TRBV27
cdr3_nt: TGTGCCAGCAGTGGGGAGATCGGAACCTACGAGCAGTACTTC
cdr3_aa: CASSGEIGTYEQYF

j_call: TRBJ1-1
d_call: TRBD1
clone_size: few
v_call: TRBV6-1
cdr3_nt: TGTGCCAGCAGTGACAGGGACAGCGGGAACACTGAAGCTTTCTTT
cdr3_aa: CASSDRDSGNTEAFF

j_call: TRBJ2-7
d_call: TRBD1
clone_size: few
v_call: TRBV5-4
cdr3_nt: TGTGCCAGCAGCTTGACACAGGGGGCCTACGAGCAGTACTTC
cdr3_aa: CASSLTQGAYEQYF

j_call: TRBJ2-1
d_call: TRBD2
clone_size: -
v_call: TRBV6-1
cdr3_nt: TGTGCCAGCAAGGAGACTAGCGTTCACAATGAGCAGTTCTTC
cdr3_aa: CASKETSVHNEQFF